Listed here are 21 T cell receptor beta chains from one sample, sequenced in a study of blood T cells in healthy people across ages. PCR was performed a second time for 7 to 11 cycles using a sample-barcoded 5' primer and a J-beta primer mix. TCRdb passed the 5' RACE reads through MiXCR, listing each CDR3 protein once. In the table there are more than 900,000 distinct CDR3 sequences, roughly a quarter of which are singletons. These records were also assigned to another study, of T cells of mothers and their children.

The sample taken for sequencing was blood. The receptors were gathered from a girl aged 2 to 9 in good health.

Only a few counts were recorded for this clonotype. The rearrangement links TRBV20-1 to TRBJ2-3; D might be TRBD2 (5 bases). CDR1 and CDR2 (germline): DFQATT, SNEGSKA (reference sequence). V gave up 0 bases and J gave up 4 bases, with 20 bases separating them. The CDR3 runs to 17 residues. The DNA for the CDR3 is TGCAGTGCTAGAGAAGGATTGCGGGCGACTCACCCAGATACGCAGTATTTT. Protein: CSAREGLRATHPDTQYF.

This clonotype was found a few times. The V gene is TRBV7-3, the J gene TRBJ2-3, with D possibly being TRBD1 (7 bases). CDR1 SGHTA and CDR2 FQGTGA come from the germline V gene. Trimming cost V 5 bases and J 6 bases, with 18 bases left between them. CDR3 length: 15 residues. The CDR3 DNA reads TGTGCCAGCAGCCCCACAGCAGGGGGGCTTGATACGCAGTATTTT. Protein: CASSPTAGGLDTQYF.

Remarks on this clonotype: One end of the junction does not line up with germline, which may come from a read error. This rearrangement joins TRBV7-3 to TRBJ1-1; D gene uncertain. Looked up from germline, CDR1 is SGHTA and CDR2 is FQGTGA. The CDR3 spans 15 residues. The CDR3 DNA is TGTGCCAGCAGCTTAGGGCCGGCCTTGAACACTGAGGCTTTCTTT. This encodes CASSLGPALNTEAFF.

This clonotype has a handful of counts. The CDR3 carries no conserved terminal phenylalanine or tryptophan, so it likely arises from a read error. The chain joins TRBV29-1 to TRBJ2-3; D is perhaps TRBD2 (5 bases). Deletions cut 5 bases from V and 4 bases from J, with 13 bases between. This CDR3 has 13 residues. CDR1 and CDR2 from the germline V gene are SQVTM and ANQGSEA. CDR3 sequence: CSVSGRASDTQYV. The CDR3 nucleotides are TGCAGCGTTTCCGGGCGGGCCTCAGATACGCAGTATGTT.

This clonotype occurred a few times. The rearrangement uses TRBV7-9 and TRBJ2-3, with a possible D match to TRBD2 (6 bases). Germline values: CDR1 SEHNR, CDR2 FQNEAQ (reference sequence). Trimming removed 5 bases at V and 2 bases at J, with 14 bases between. This CDR3 comprises 15 residues. The CDR3 nucleotides are TGTGCCAGCAGCCGACTAGAGAGAATCACAGATACGCAGTATTTT. Translation: CASSRLERITDTQYF.

The gene calls are TRBV2 and TRBJ2-3; 10 nucleotides match TRBD2. The V segment lost 8 bases and the J segment 2 bases; nucleotides outside the gene matches: 4. This CDR3 spans 14 amino acids. From germline, CDR1 is SNHLY and CDR2 FYNNEI. CDR3 in DNA: TGTGCCAGCGAGCGGGGGGGCAACACAGATACGCAGTATTTT. Translating it yields CASERGGNTDTQYF.

This clonotype was seen a handful of times. This may stem from a read error, because a much larger clone lies one nucleotide away. The J gene is TRBJ2-1, the V gene TRBV29-1; D is ambiguous. The CDR3 has 11 amino acids. The germline CDR1 and CDR2 sequences are SQVTM and ANQGSEA. Here the CDR3 DNA reads TGCAGCGTTGACAGGTACAATGAGCAGCTCTTC. Its protein is CSVDRYNEQLF.

This clonotype has only a few counts. This rearrangement joins TRBV5-1 to TRBJ2-1; 9 bases fit TRBD2. The CDR3 contains 16 residues. V dropped 0 bases and J dropped 9; count of bases not matched to a gene: 10. Germline V CDR1 and CDR2: SGHRS, YFSETQ. The CDR3 spells CASSLVLAGVGSEQFF. The CDR3 DNA follows: TGCGCCAGCAGCTTGGTATTAGCGGGGGTCGGGAGTGAGCAGTTCTTC.

The V call is TRBV4-1, the J call TRBJ2-5; D gene unclear. The CDR3 sequence is 14 residues long. Trimming left V 4 bases short and J 7 bases short, with 16 bases between. The V gene's germline CDR1 is MGHRA and CDR2 YSYEKL. The CDR3 sequence: CASSPLSSEGTQYF. CDR3 nucleotide sequence: TGCGCCAGCAGCCCACTTTCCTCCGAAGGGACCCAGTACTTC.

The chain recombines TRBV18 with TRBJ2-7; D is possibly TRBD2 (5 bases). This CDR3 contains 15 residues. V was shortened by 3 bases and J by 6 bases, with 18 bases between the two germline ends. Germline assignment: CDR1 KGHSH and CDR2 LQKENI. The CDR3 DNA reads as TGTGCCAGCTCACCCCCGCGGGCCAGCTCTGGCGAGCAGTACTTC. It yields the protein CASSPPRASSGEQYF.

This sequence joins TRBV9 and TRBJ2-2, with D maybe TRBD2 (5 bases). The CDR3 loop spans 15 amino acids. The germline V gene encodes CDR1 SGDLS and CDR2 YYNGEE. V gave up 1 base and J gave up 1 base, with 8 bases separating them. Written as DNA, the CDR3 is TGTGCCAGCAGCGTAAGGAGCGGGAACACCGGGGAGCTGTTTTTT. Its protein product is CASSVRSGNTGELFF.

This clonotype was observed a few times. This chain joins TRBV4-3 and TRBJ2-3; D might be TRBD1 (5 bases). Germline CDR1 reads LGHNA; CDR2 reads YSLEER. The V end was cut by 1 base, the J end by 5 bases, with 7 bases between. This CDR3 contains 13 residues. In nucleotides, the CDR3 is TGCGCCAGCAGCCAAGTAAGGGGAGATACGCAGTATTTT. Translating it yields CASSQVRGDTQYF.

V and J are TRBV4-1 and TRBJ2-5; D ambiguous. The V gene's germline CDR1 is MGHRA and CDR2 YSYEKL. V was clipped by 1 base and J by 3 bases, with 12 bases between them. The CDR3 has 15 amino acids. CDR3 nucleotide sequence: TGCGCCAGCAGCCAAGGAACCCTTGGAGAAGAGACCCAGTACTTC. It encodes CASSQGTLGEETQYF.

The CDR3 sequence: CASSQDGGSNGYTF. CDR3 nucleotide sequence: TGTGCCAGCAGCCAAGACGGCGGCTCTAATGGCTACACCTTC. The chain recombines TRBV3-1 with TRBJ1-2; D is unclear. V gave up 0 bases and J gave up 6 bases, with 11 bases separating them. The CDR3 totals 14 residues. CDR1 and CDR2 (germline): LGHDT, YNNKEL (reference sequence).

The V and J genes are TRBV6-5 and TRBJ2-5; no reliable D call. CDR1 is MNHEY and CDR2 is SVGAGI in the germline V gene. This CDR3 spans 14 amino acids. V dropped 9 bases and J dropped 2 bases, with 16 bases sitting between them. The CDR3 loop reads CASSLAVSQETQYF. The CDR3 DNA reads as TGTGCCAGTTCGTTGGCGGTATCACAAGAGACCCAGTACTTC.

This clonotype has a handful of counts. This chain connects TRBV4-1 to TRBJ2-5; possible D gene TRBD1, 5 bases. Trimming cost V 0 bases and J 1 base, with 9 bases left between them. Per germline, CDR1 MGHRA and CDR2 YSYEKL. The CDR3 contains 15 residues. In DNA, the CDR3 is TGCGCCAGCAGCCAAGATGGGGCGGTCCAAGAGACCCAGTACTTC. Protein: CASSQDGAVQETQYF.

A few counts support this clonotype. The V call is TRBV5-1, the J call TRBJ2-6, with 7 bases matching TRBD1. This CDR3 is 17 amino acids long. Germline V lookup: CDR1 SGHRS, CDR2 YFSETQ. V shed 0 bases and J 2 bases; nucleotides not matched to a gene: 5. The CDR3 bases are TGCGCCAGCAGCTTGGGACAGGGCAACCCTGGGGCCAACGTCCTGACTTTC. Protein product: CASSLGQGNPGANVLTF.

The chain is built from TRBV4-2 and TRBJ1-1; 7 positions match TRBD1. The CDR3 has 14 residues. V shed 6 bases, J shed 1 base, and the junction held 5 bases outside the gene matches. CDR1 LGHNA and CDR2 YNFKEQ come from the germline V gene. The CDR3 DNA sequence: TGTGCCAGCAGACAGGGGCAGAAGAACACTGAAGCTTTCTTT. This codes for CASRQGQKNTEAFF.

This clonotype was seen a single time. This chain uses TRBV29-1 with TRBJ1-1; TRBD1 might be the D (5 bases). The ends were cut back, 4 bases at V and 5 bases at J, with 17 bases in the middle. The CDR3 loop spans 14 amino acids. Germline CDR1 SQVTM, CDR2 ANQGSEA. This CDR3 is CSVAQYRGNTEAFF. The CDR3 DNA sequence: TGCAGCGTTGCTCAGTACCGGGGGAATACTGAAGCTTTCTTT.

This clonotype was counted a few times. This chain connects TRBV5-1 to TRBJ2-7; TRBD1 aligns across 8 bases. J was trimmed by 3 bases and V by 1 base; bases with no gene match: 3. Germline V gene sequence: CDR1 SGHRS, CDR2 YFSETQ. CDR3 length: 14 amino acids. The CDR3 loop is CASSLSRGHYEQYF. DNA of the CDR3: TGCGCCAGCAGCTTGAGCAGGGGGCACTACGAGCAGTACTTC.

V usage is TRBV3-1 and J usage is TRBJ2-4, with 8 bases fitting TRBD2. V shed 5 bases and J 4 bases; nucleotides not matched to a gene: 16. In germline, CDR1 is LGHDT, CDR2 YNNKEL (reference sequence). The CDR3 spans 18 residues. CDR3 region: CASSSAPSGREQKNIQYF. The CDR3 region has the DNA TGTGCCAGCAGCTCCGCCCCTAGCGGGCGCGAACAAAAAAACATTCAGTACTTC.